Described below is a single TCR beta chain sequence and its context. Its antigen is not identified. The entry originates in a study of siplizumab effects on memory and regulatory T cells. Sequenced by immunoSEQ multiplex PCR; TCRdb stores in-frame clones only, minus some. This sample has about 100,000 clones, with 94% found just once. The CDR3 runs 13 residues. With 6 bases removed from V and 7 bases from J, the gap between germline ends came to 16 bases. From germline, CDR1 is MDHEN and CDR2 SYDVKM. Study findings and constraints: Mean Treg-derived proportions of mappable alloreactive CD4+ clones were roughly 69% for siplizumab and approximately 25% for controls. Sequences below about 10^-5 frequency were poorly captured. As a result, only a minor fraction of alloreactive clones mapped to unstimulated subsets.

V usage is TRBV28 and J usage is TRBJ2-7; the D gene is possibly TRBD1 (5 bases). Sequenced input: Tregs sorted from blood. The TCR originated in a human donor in good health. CDR3 residues: CASRDITKAEQYF. The CDR3 DNA follows: TGTGCCAGCAGGGACATCACTAAGGCGGAGCAGTACTTC.